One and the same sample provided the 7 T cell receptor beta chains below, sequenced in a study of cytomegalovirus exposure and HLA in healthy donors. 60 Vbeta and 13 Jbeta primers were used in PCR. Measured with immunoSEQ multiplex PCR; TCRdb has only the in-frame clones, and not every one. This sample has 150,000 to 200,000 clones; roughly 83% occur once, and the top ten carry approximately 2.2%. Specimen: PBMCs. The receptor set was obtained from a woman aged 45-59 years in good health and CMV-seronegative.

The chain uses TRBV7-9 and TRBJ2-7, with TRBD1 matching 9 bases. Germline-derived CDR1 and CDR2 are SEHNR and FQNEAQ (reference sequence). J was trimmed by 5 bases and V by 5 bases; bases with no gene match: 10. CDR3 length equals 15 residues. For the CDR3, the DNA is TGTGCCAGCAGCCCAAAGGGACAGGGAAACAACGAGCAGTACTTC. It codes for CASSPKGQGNNEQYF. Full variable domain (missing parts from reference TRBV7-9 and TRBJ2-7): DTGVSQNPRHKITKRGQNVTFRCDPISEHNRLYWYRQTLGQGPEFLTYFQNEAQLEKSRLLSDRFSAERPKGSFSTLEIQRTEQGDSAMYLCASSPKGQGNNEQYFGPGTRLTVT.

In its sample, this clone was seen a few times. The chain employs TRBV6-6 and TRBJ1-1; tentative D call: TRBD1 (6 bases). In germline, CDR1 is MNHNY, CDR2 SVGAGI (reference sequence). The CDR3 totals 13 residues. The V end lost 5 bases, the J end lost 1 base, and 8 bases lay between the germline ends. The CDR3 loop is CASSHRENTEAFF. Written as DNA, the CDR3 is TGTGCCAGCAGTCACAGGGAGAACACTGAAGCTTTCTTT.

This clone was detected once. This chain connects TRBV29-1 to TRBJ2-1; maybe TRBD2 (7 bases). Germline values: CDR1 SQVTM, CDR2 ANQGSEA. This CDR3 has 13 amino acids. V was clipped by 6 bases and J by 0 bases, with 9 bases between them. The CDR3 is CSVGGASYNEQFF. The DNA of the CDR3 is TGCAGCGTAGGGGGGGCCTCCTACAATGAGCAGTTCTTC.

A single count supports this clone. Here the CDR3 DNA reads TGTGCCAGCAGTTACTTTCGGAACACTGAAGCTTTCTTT. This encodes CASSYFRNTEAFF. The V and J genes are TRBV6-5 and TRBJ1-1; D unclear. V lost 1 base to trimming and J lost 1 base, with 4 bases between them. The germline V gene encodes CDR1 MNHEY and CDR2 SVGAGI. The CDR3 loop spans 13 amino acids.

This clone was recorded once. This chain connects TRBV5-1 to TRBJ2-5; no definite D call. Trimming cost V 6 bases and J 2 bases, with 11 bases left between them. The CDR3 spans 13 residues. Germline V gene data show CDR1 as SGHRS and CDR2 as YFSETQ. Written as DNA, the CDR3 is TGCGCCAGCAACCTGAACACACAAGAGACCCAGTACTTC. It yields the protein CASNLNTQETQYF.

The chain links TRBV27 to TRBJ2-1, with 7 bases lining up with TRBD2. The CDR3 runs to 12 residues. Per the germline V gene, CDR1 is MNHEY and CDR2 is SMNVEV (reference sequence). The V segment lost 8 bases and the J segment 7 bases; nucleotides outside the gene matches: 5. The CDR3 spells CASLNSGNEQFF. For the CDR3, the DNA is TGTGCCAGCCTTAATAGCGGGAATGAGCAGTTCTTC.

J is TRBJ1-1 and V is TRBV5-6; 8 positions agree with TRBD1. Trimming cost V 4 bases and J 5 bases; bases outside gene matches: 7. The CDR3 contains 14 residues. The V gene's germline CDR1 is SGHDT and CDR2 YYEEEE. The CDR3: CASSRGQGMTEAFF. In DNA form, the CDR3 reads TGTGCCAGCAGCCGAGGACAGGGAATGACTGAAGCTTTCTTT. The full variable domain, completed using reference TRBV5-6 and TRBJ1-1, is DAGVTQSPTHLIKTRGQQVTLRCSPKSGHDTVSWYQQALGQGPQFIFQYYEEEERQRGNFPDRFSGHQFPNYSSELNVNALLLGDSALYLCASSRGQGMTEAFFGQGTRLTVV.